Sequencing of this T cell receptor beta chain was carried out in a study of blood T cell repertoires in COVID-19. As for the study in general: Italy, Spain and the United States were the sources of the convalescent and acute COVID-19 samples. Sources were T cells, B-cell-depleted T cells, or PBMCs; the material itself was cDNA or gDNA.

Germline CDR1 reads WNHNN; CDR2 reads SYGVQD (reference sequence). CDR3 length equals 12 residues. Authors' data handling: Researchers report that nucleated cell counts were estimated from reference gene primer amplification. TCRdb's table, derived via immunoSEQ multiplex PCR, lists solely in-frame clones and lacks some. For V, J and clone size, that table is used; D and trimming come from the DNA. The repertoire holds fewer than 70,000 clones, with almost 80% as singletons. A note on this clone: The junction departs from the called germline gene at one end, perhaps through a read error.

Sequencing was done on a sample of peripheral blood. This chain joins TRBV10-1 and TRBJ2-1; D may correspond to TRBD1 or TRBD2 (6 bases each). This receptor was taken from a man aged 60 to 69 with acute or convalescent COVID-19. The chain's CDR3 is CTRGGRVDEQFF. The CDR3, as DNA: TGCACCAGGGGAGGAAGGGTCGATGAGCAGTTCTTC.